The source of this T cell receptor (beta chain) is a study of STAT5B mutations in CD4+ large granular lymphocyte leukemia. Across the study: Among healthy controls, a particular HLA allele went with more CDR3 'QG' motifs. Study-level results: No patients shared main leukemic clonotypes, though 25% to 30% appeared at low frequency elsewhere. Patient CD4-sorted repertoires looked more clonal than healthy CD4+ repertoires, even without putative leukemic clones. Higher CD4+ than CD8+ T-LGLL clonality might reflect small sample size.

The length of the CDR3 is 16 residues. Germline loops: CDR1 SGHAT, CDR2 FQNNGV. J lost 4 bases, V lost 5 bases, and 9 bases had no gene match. Here immunoSEQ multiplex PCR was the method, and the copy in TCRdb shows in-frame clones only, minus some. Among about 46,000 clones listed, about 80% were seen once. Points on this clone: What it binds is not known.

This rearrangement joins TRBV11-2 to TRBJ2-7, with 12 bases identical to TRBD2. The clonotype originates from a human donor in good health. The sequencing input was CD4+ T cells from blood buffy coats. CDR3 in amino acids: CASSPRLAGVMYEQYF. CDR3 sequence (DNA): TGTGCCAGCAGCCCAAGACTAGCGGGGGTAATGTACGAGCAGTACTTC.